The 18 T cell receptor beta chains below come from one sample, sequenced in a study of PD-1 blockade in classical Hodgkin lymphoma (dated by TCRdb to about 2020). Library creation used the immunoSEQ multiplex PCR assay. TCRdb stores this immuneACCESS table with in-frame sequences only. Part of the clones is absent; in the studies checked, under half of the shortfall reflects unresolved V genes, and no reason is known for the rest. This sample holds some 14,000 clones; roughly 78% were observed only once. About 25% of the sample is in the top ten clones. The sample's time point, from its label and the paper: cycle 2 day 1 (C2D1) of nivolumab. All trial patients had relapsed after autologous stem cell transplantation, with cohorts A, B and C differing in prior brentuximab vedotin exposure. The sequenced sample was peripheral blood mononuclear cells (PBMCs), obtained before the second cycle of nivolumab. Receptor source: a human donor with classical Hodgkin lymphoma.

The DNA for the CDR3 is TGTGCCAGCAGCCGCCAGGGGGCGCGAGGTGGCTACACCTTC. This translates into CASSRQGARGGYTF. The chain recombines TRBV5-4 with TRBJ1-2; 8 bases line up with TRBD1. J gave up 7 bases and V 4 bases, and 9 bases lay outside the gene matches. Germline CDR1 reads SGHNT; CDR2 reads YYREEE (reference sequence). The length of the CDR3 is 14 residues. Full variable domain (outside the CDR3, taken from reference TRBV5-4 and TRBJ1-2): ETGVTQSPTHLIKTRGQQVTLRCSSQSGHNTVSWYQQALGQGPQFIFQYYREEENGRGNFPPRFSGLQFPNYSSELNVNALELDDSALYLCASSRQGARGGYTFGSGTRLTVV.

The V gene is TRBV6-5, the J gene TRBJ2-7; possibly TRBD1 for D (5 bases). Per germline, CDR1 MNHEY and CDR2 SVGAGI. CDR3 length: 13 residues. Trimming removed 1 base at V and 6 bases at J, with 10 bases between. The CDR3 bases are TGTGCCAGCAGTTACTTTTCAGGGTCCGAGCAGTACTTC. Its translation: CASSYFSGSEQYF.

The chain combines TRBV7-9 with TRBJ2-7; maybe TRBD2 (6 bases). CDR1 and CDR2 (germline): SEHNR, FQNEAQ (reference sequence). V lost 6 bases, J lost 0 bases, and 12 bases lay in between. The CDR3 has 14 amino acids. The CDR3 DNA reads TGTGCCAGCAGACATAGCGGAACCTCCTACGAGCAGTACTTC. This translates into CASRHSGTSYEQYF.

For this clone: The junction departs from the called germline gene at one end, perhaps through a read error. The chain has TRBV7-7 and TRBJ2-1, with 9 bases identical to TRBD2. Germline-derived CDR1 and CDR2 are SSHAT and FNYEAQ (reference sequence). There are 14 residues in the CDR3. CDR3 sequence: CASSLNPAGGEQFF. For the CDR3, the DNA is TGTGCTAGCAGCTTAAATCCAGCGGGGGGTGAGCAGTTCTTC.

Turning to this clone: Other nucleotide sequences in the sample specify the same CDR3. The chain carries TRBV7-2 and TRBJ1-3, with no clear D. The CDR3 loop spans 14 amino acids. Trimming cost V 1 base and J 4 bases, with 8 bases left between them. Germline CDR1 and CDR2: SGHTA and FQGNSA. The CDR3 nucleotides are TGTGCCAGCAGCTTAGTGGGGTCCGGAAACACCATATATTTT. Translated, it gives CASSLVGSGNTIYF.

This chain links TRBV5-1 with TRBJ1-1; a possible D gene is TRBD1 (6 bases). V lost 0 bases, J lost 4 bases, and 16 bases lay in between. From germline, CDR1 is SGHRS and CDR2 YFSETQ. The CDR3 totals 16 residues. The CDR3 loop is CASSLALGEGGTEAFF. CDR3 DNA: TGCGCCAGCAGCTTGGCCTTGGGAGAGGGGGGCACTGAAGCTTTCTTT.

The chain joins TRBV9 to TRBJ2-1; TRBD2 aligns across 8 bases. The length of the CDR3 is 16 residues. Germline CDR1 SGDLS, CDR2 YYNGEE. V lost 1 base and J lost 3; bases outside the gene matches: 6. The CDR3 here is CASSVWLSGDYNEQFF. The CDR3, as DNA: TGTGCCAGCAGCGTATGGCTTAGCGGGGACTACAATGAGCAGTTCTTC.

This sequence joins TRBV19 and TRBJ1-5; 8 bases are shared with TRBD1. The CDR3 consists of 15 residues. V gave up 8 bases and J gave up 7 bases; unmatched junction bases: 13. The V gene's germline CDR1 is LNHDA and CDR2 SQIVND (reference sequence). The CDR3 DNA reads TGTGCCAGTGGACTAAGACAGGGGATAAGCCAGCCCCAGCATTTT. It codes for CASGLRQGISQPQHF.

The chain couples TRBV6-5 to TRBJ1-1; D is undetermined. Germline assignment: CDR1 MNHEY and CDR2 SVGAGI. V gave up 5 bases and J gave up 7 bases, with 8 bases separating them. This CDR3 contains 11 residues. Written as DNA, the CDR3 is TGTGCCAGCAGTGGAACGTATGAAGCTTTCTTT. Translation: CASSGTYEAFF.

The rearrangement links TRBV7-6 to TRBJ1-2; TRBD1 matches at 9 bases. The germline V gene has CDR1 SGHVS and CDR2 FNYEAQ. The CDR3 covers 13 residues. J lost 8 bases, V lost 5 bases, and 6 bases had no gene match. As DNA, the CDR3 is TGTGCCAGCAGCGCACAGGGGGCGGGAGGCTACACCTTC. This encodes CASSAQGAGGYTF.

The chain links TRBV28 to TRBJ2-7; 8 bases fit TRBD2. With V trimmed by 6 bases and J by 0 bases, 7 bases remained unmatched. Germline lookup yields CDR1 MDHEN and CDR2 SYDVKM. The length of the CDR3 is 15 residues. The CDR3: CASSRTGGFSYEQYF. In nucleotides, the CDR3 is TGTGCCAGCAGCCGCACGGGGGGGTTCTCCTACGAGCAGTACTTC.

The table lists this clone with a count of one. This chain links TRBV6-5 with TRBJ1-6; a weak D match, TRBD1 (6 bases). CDR3 length equals 11 residues. The germline CDR1 and CDR2 sequences are MNHEY and SVGAGI. V shed 9 bases and J shed 9 bases, with 9 bases lying between them. CDR3 nucleotide sequence: TGTGCCAGGGGACATAGTTCACCCCTCCACTTT. Translating gives CARGHSSPLHF.

The CDR3 region is CASSPLVNEQFF. CDR3 coding DNA: TGTGCCAGCAGCCCCCTGGTGAATGAGCAGTTCTTC. The rearrangement links TRBV7-2 to TRBJ2-1; D is ambiguous. CDR1 SGHTA and CDR2 FQGNSA come from the germline V gene. Trimming took off 5 bases at V and 7 bases at J, with 9 bases between the two ends. CDR3 size: 12 residues.

This chain uses TRBV18 with TRBJ2-3; D possibly corresponds to TRBD2 (6 bases). The V end was cut by 4 bases, the J end by 1 base, with 6 bases between. The CDR3 contains 13 residues. CDR1 and CDR2 from the germline V gene are KGHSH and LQKENI. The CDR3 DNA is TGTGCCAGCTCACTAGCGGGCACAGATACGCAGTATTTT. This encodes CASSLAGTDTQYF.

V usage is TRBV6-5 and J usage is TRBJ2-1; 8 bases line up with TRBD1. CDR3 length: 15 residues. Trimming at V came to 6 bases and at J to 2 bases, leaving 6 bases not matched to a gene. Germline assignment: CDR1 MNHEY and CDR2 SVGAGI. This CDR3 is CASRRTGTTYNEQFF. The CDR3 nucleotides are TGTGCCAGCAGACGGACAGGGACCACCTACAATGAGCAGTTCTTC.

The rearrangement links TRBV27 to TRBJ1-1; D unresolved. CDR1 MNHEY and CDR2 SMNVEV come from the germline V gene (reference sequence). V was shortened by 2 bases and J by 5 bases, with 15 bases between the two germline ends. The CDR3 contains 15 residues. The CDR3 is CASSLRRPRGTEAFF. The CDR3 nucleotides read TGTGCCAGCAGTTTACGTCGCCCGAGAGGAACTGAAGCTTTCTTT.

The V call is TRBV4-3, the J call TRBJ2-7, with a tentative D call TRBD2 (6 bases). Trimming stripped 1 base from V and 2 bases from J, with 12 bases between. The CDR3 has 15 residues. The germline gives CDR1 LGHNA, CDR2 YSLEER. CDR3 region: CASSQASAVPYEQYF. In nucleotides, the CDR3 is TGCGCCAGCAGCCAAGCTAGCGCCGTTCCCTACGAGCAGTACTTC.

J is TRBJ2-5 and V is TRBV5-1; maybe TRBD1 (5 bases). This CDR3 is 15 amino acids long. Germline V gene sequence: CDR1 SGHRS, CDR2 YFSETQ. V lost 4 bases and J lost 4, with 17 bases in between. CDR3 sequence: CASSQGPGTRETQYF. CDR3 DNA sequence: TGCGCCAGCAGCCAGGGCCCAGGTACTCGAGAGACCCAGTACTTC.